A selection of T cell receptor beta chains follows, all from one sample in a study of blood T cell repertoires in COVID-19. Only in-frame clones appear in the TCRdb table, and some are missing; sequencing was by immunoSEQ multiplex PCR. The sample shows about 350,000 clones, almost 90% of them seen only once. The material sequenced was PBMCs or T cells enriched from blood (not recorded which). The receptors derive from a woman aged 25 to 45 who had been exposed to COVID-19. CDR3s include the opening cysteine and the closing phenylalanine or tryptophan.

cdr3_aa: CSVEDRAYGYTF; v_call: TRBV29-1; j_call: TRBJ1-2
cdr3_aa: CTSSQDLAGESFGSYNEQFF; v_call: TRBV1; j_call: TRBJ2-1
cdr3_aa: CASSLWATSTDTQYF; v_call: TRBV27; j_call: TRBJ2-3
cdr3_aa: CASSIREGNSPLHF; v_call: TRBV27; j_call: TRBJ1-6
cdr3_aa: CASTRQNYGYTF; v_call: TRBV7-9; j_call: TRBJ1-2
cdr3_aa: CASSQEGRDYEQYF; v_call: TRBV4-1; j_call: TRBJ2-7
cdr3_aa: CASTAGGTATGELFF; v_call: TRBV28; j_call: TRBJ2-2
cdr3_aa: CASSHPPGQGNSGANVLTF; v_call: TRBV9; j_call: TRBJ2-6
cdr3_aa: CASSLSQGRNQPQHF; v_call: TRBV27; j_call: TRBJ1-5
cdr3_aa: CASSLGPEQFF; v_call: TRBV28; j_call: TRBJ2-1
cdr3_aa: CASSLFSSGNTIYF; v_call: TRBV7-9; j_call: TRBJ1-3
cdr3_aa: CASSPLYRTGGRRSTDTQYF; v_call: TRBV28; j_call: TRBJ2-3
cdr3_aa: CAIKPYAKPSNEKLFF; v_call: TRBV2; j_call: TRBJ1-4
cdr3_aa: CASSLVVGAGNTIYF; v_call: TRBV7-8; j_call: TRBJ1-3
cdr3_aa: CASRLTGSGYGYTF; v_call: TRBV6-5; j_call: TRBJ1-2
cdr3_aa: CASSWGDSSGEQYF; v_call: TRBV10-2; j_call: TRBJ2-7
cdr3_aa: CASSKTGQRSDIQYF; v_call: TRBV13; j_call: TRBJ2-4
cdr3_aa: CASSYDPFAGQPQHF; v_call: TRBV19; j_call: TRBJ1-5
cdr3_aa: CASSPHRDSPLHF; v_call: TRBV18; j_call: TRBJ1-5
cdr3_aa: CASSLAGTVGLAGGLSSYNEQFF; v_call: TRBV5-1; j_call: TRBJ2-1
cdr3_aa: CASSEEGRAKETQYF; v_call: TRBV2; j_call: TRBJ2-5
cdr3_aa: CAISEEGNSSGNTIYF; v_call: TRBV10-3; j_call: TRBJ1-3
cdr3_aa: CASSSPDRSYEQYF; v_call: TRBV6-5; j_call: TRBJ2-7
cdr3_aa: CASSQLGGSYNEQFF; v_call: TRBV16; j_call: TRBJ2-1
cdr3_aa: CASSFSGPVTGELFF; v_call: TRBV5-1; j_call: TRBJ2-2
cdr3_aa: CASSPGQGYTF; v_call: TRBV18; j_call: TRBJ1-2
cdr3_aa: CASTPVLGRGLGADTQYF; v_call: TRBV19; j_call: TRBJ2-3
cdr3_aa: CASSVEGSSYEQYF; v_call: TRBV25-1; j_call: TRBJ2-7
cdr3_aa: CASGPGIGEQFF; v_call: TRBV9; j_call: TRBJ2-1
cdr3_aa: CASTNSPVADTQYF; v_call: TRBV7-8; j_call: TRBJ2-3
cdr3_aa: CASRWRGGTDTQYF; v_call: TRBV19; j_call: TRBJ2-3
cdr3_aa: CASSSVQGWGQPQHF; v_call: TRBV27; j_call: TRBJ1-5
cdr3_aa: CASSVEGRATEAFF; v_call: TRBV9; j_call: TRBJ1-1
cdr3_aa: CASSKRQGRYEQYF; v_call: TRBV21-1; j_call: TRBJ2-7
cdr3_aa: CASRLPGADTQYF; v_call: TRBV6-5; j_call: TRBJ2-3
cdr3_aa: CASTGGVAETQYF; v_call: TRBV28; j_call: TRBJ2-5
cdr3_aa: CASSILAGISYEQYF; v_call: TRBV19; j_call: TRBJ2-7
cdr3_aa: CASSWGLAGVADTQYF; v_call: TRBV7-2; j_call: TRBJ2-3
cdr3_aa: CASSRGGAISNQPQHF; v_call: TRBV28; j_call: TRBJ1-5
cdr3_aa: CAGSSPTGWGETQYF; v_call: TRBV28; j_call: TRBJ2-5
cdr3_aa: CASSRQGGTEAFF; v_call: TRBV19; j_call: TRBJ1-1
cdr3_aa: CAISESTSGSGETQYF; v_call: TRBV10-3; j_call: TRBJ2-5
cdr3_aa: CASSGVGGADNEQFF; v_call: TRBV2; j_call: TRBJ2-1
cdr3_aa: CASRTGGGTEAFF; v_call: TRBV5-1; j_call: TRBJ1-1
cdr3_aa: CSVVETSKAQFF; v_call: TRBV29-1; j_call: TRBJ2-1
cdr3_aa: CASSVADRPFYEQYF; v_call: TRBV9; j_call: TRBJ2-7
cdr3_aa: CASSQGLAATDTQYF; v_call: TRBV3-1/TRBV3-2; j_call: TRBJ2-3
cdr3_aa: CASSFRAGTSGIGGNTGELFF; v_call: TRBV27; j_call: TRBJ2-2
cdr3_aa: CASTFHLGNEQYF; v_call: TRBV12-3/TRBV12-4; j_call: TRBJ2-7
cdr3_aa: CASSAHASGVTDTQYF; v_call: TRBV7-3; j_call: TRBJ2-3
cdr3_aa: CASSPGTVATNEKLFF; v_call: TRBV5-8; j_call: TRBJ1-4
cdr3_aa: CASSPPRLEEEAYNEQFF; v_call: TRBV18; j_call: TRBJ2-1
cdr3_aa: CASKPGLTLYTEAFF; v_call: TRBV6-5; j_call: TRBJ1-1
cdr3_aa: CASSSGLAGSTDTQYF; v_call: TRBV11-2; j_call: TRBJ2-3
cdr3_aa: CASSVRAKSVNQPQHF; v_call: TRBV19; j_call: TRBJ1-5
cdr3_aa: CASSVLAGVPETQYF; v_call: TRBV19; j_call: TRBJ2-5
cdr3_aa: CASSLTPLGNEQFF; v_call: TRBV27; j_call: TRBJ2-1